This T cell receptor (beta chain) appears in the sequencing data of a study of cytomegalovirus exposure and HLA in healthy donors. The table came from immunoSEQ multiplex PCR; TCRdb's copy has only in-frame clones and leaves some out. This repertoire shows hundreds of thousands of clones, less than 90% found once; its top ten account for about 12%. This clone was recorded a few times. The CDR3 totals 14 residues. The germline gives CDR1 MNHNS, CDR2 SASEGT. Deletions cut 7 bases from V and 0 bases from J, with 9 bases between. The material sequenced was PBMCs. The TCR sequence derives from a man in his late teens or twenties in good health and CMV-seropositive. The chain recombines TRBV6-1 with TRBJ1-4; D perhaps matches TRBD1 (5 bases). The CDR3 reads CASITGSTNEKLFF. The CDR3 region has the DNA TGTGCCAGCATAACAGGCTCAACTAATGAAAAACTGTTTTTT.